What follows are 24 T cell receptor beta chains derived from one specimen sequenced in a study of tumor and adjacent non-tumor tissue in lung cancer. The library came from three nested PCR rounds adapted from ARM-PCR protocols. TCRdb recomputed calls from the multiplex PCR reads with MiXCR, one row per CDR3 protein. Here the sample spans approximately 68,000 distinct CDR3 sequences, more than 75% being singletons. No cell sorting was done before RNA was extracted from the tissue. The normal lung tissue was taken more than 3 cm from the tumor edge. Sequencing was performed on distant non-tumor lung tissue. Receptor source: a man aged 55 to 70 with non-small cell lung cancer.

Many counts were recorded for this clonotype. This chain uses TRBV29-1 with TRBJ2-2; D remains ambiguous. V shed 7 bases and J shed 7 bases, with 13 bases lying between them. This CDR3 comprises 12 residues. The germline gives CDR1 SQVTM, CDR2 ANQGSEA. The CDR3 DNA follows: TGCAGCGGGAGATTAAGTGGCGGGGAGCTGTTTTTT. Its translation: CSGRLSGGELFF.

The chain joins TRBV12-3 or TRBV12-4 to TRBJ1-1; D possibly corresponds to TRBD1 (5 bases). The CDR3 covers 13 residues. V dropped 4 bases and J dropped 4 bases, with 10 bases sitting between them. Written as DNA, the CDR3 is TGTGCCAGCAGTTCCAGGGATACCACTGAAGCTTTCTTT. Protein product: CASSSRDTTEAFF.

Note on this clonotype: One end of the junction fails to match germline, which may point to a read error. This chain connects TRBV9 to TRBJ1-6; D not certain. Germline V gives CDR1 SGDLS, CDR2 YYNGEE. This CDR3 spans 15 amino acids. The chain's CDR3 is CASSVRGWNNSLLHF. The CDR3, as DNA: TGTGCCAGCAGCGTTCGTGGGTGGAATAATTCACTCCTCCACTTT. Full variable domain (rest looked up from reference TRBV9 and TRBJ1-6): DSGVTQTPKHLITATGQRVTLRCSPRSGDLSVYWYQQSLDQGLQFLIQYYNGEERAKGNILERFSAQQFPDLHSELNLSSLELGDSALYFCASSVRGWNNSLLHFGNGTRLTVT.

The chain combines TRBV6-2 or TRBV6-3 with TRBJ2-1; TRBD1 matches 10 bases. J gave up 9 bases and V 7 bases, and 9 bases lay outside the gene matches. CDR3 length: 14 amino acids. Per the germline V gene, CDR1 is MNHEY and CDR2 is SVGEGT. This CDR3 reads CASNLGQGIIEQFF. CDR3 DNA: TGTGCCAGCAATCTGGGACAGGGGATAATTGAGCAGTTCTTC.

To note about this clonotype: A read error may account for a junction end that differs from germline. This rearrangement joins TRBV29-1 to TRBJ2-5; D might be TRBD1 (5 bases). The CDR3 runs to 13 residues. Germline V CDR1 and CDR2: SQVTM, ANQGSEA. CDR3: CSVETGVQETHYF. The DNA of the CDR3 is TGCAGCGTTGAAACGGGTGTACAGGAGACCCATTACTTC.

The chain is built from TRBV6-1 and TRBJ2-1; TRBD2 might be the D (6 bases). This CDR3 region has 14 residues. Per the germline V gene, CDR1 is MNHNS and CDR2 is SASEGT. Between the trimmed V and J ends, which lost 7 bases and 7 bases, there was a span of 17 bases. The CDR3 loop is CASIPRCGVNEQFF. As DNA, the CDR3 is TGTGCCAGCATTCCCCGGTGCGGGGTTAATGAGCAGTTCTTC.

The genes are TRBV29-1 and TRBJ2-7, with D possibly called TRBD1 or TRBD2 (5 bases each). Between the trimmed V and J ends, which lost 6 bases and 5 bases, there was a span of 17 bases. Germline V CDR1 and CDR2: SQVTM, ANQGSEA. The length of the CDR3 is 13 residues. Written as DNA, the CDR3 is TGCAGCGTAGGAGGTAATGGGGCTGACGAGCAGTACTTC. Its protein is CSVGGNGADEQYF.

The V and J genes are TRBV6-1 and TRBJ1-1; D gene uncertain. Germline V gene lookup returns CDR1 MNHNS and CDR2 SASEGT. Trimming took 9 bases from V and 1 from J, leaving 18 bases between them. The CDR3 extends over 15 amino acids. CDR3 protein: CASNPSRLSNTEAFF. CDR3 sequence (DNA): TGTGCCAGTAACCCCTCGCGGTTGTCGAACACTGAAGCTTTCTTT.

To note about this clonotype: At one of its ends the junction is not consistent with the germline gene, which may arise from a read error. CDR3 protein: CASSYTSDTGEPLF. The DNA of the CDR3 is TGTGCCAGCAGTTATACTAGTGACACCGGGGAGCCGCTTTTT. The chain joins TRBV11-3 to TRBJ2-2; tentatively, D is TRBD2 (5 bases). Germline values: CDR1 SGHNT, CDR2 YENEEA. This CDR3 has 14 amino acids.

As concerns this clonotype: It may be a read error: a sequence one base away is much more abundant. The chain carries TRBV30 and TRBJ2-7; tentative D call: TRBD1 (5 bases). Germline V gene sequence: CDR1 GTSNPN, CDR2 SVGIG (reference sequence). V dropped 6 bases and J dropped 2 bases, with 14 bases sitting between them. The CDR3 consists of 13 residues. In nucleotides, the CDR3 is TGTGCCTGTATCGTCCGGACACCCTACGAGCAGTACTTC. Protein sequence: CACIVRTPYEQYF.

The table lists this clonotype with a few counts. This could be a read error, since a much larger clone is one nucleotide away. Here the CDR3 omits its conserved ending phenylalanine or tryptophan, so a read error is the likely source. The rearrangement joins TRBV4-1 to TRBJ2-7; possible D gene TRBD1, 5 bases. The CDR3 sequence is 14 residues long. The germline V gene has CDR1 MGHRA and CDR2 YSYEKL. V gave up 4 bases and J gave up 5 bases, with 15 bases separating them. CDR3 sequence (DNA): TGCGCCAGCAGCCTCCACACGGCCAGGGACGAGCAGTACTTA. Amino acids: CASSLHTARDEQYL.

Regarding this clonotype: Lacking the conserved final phenylalanine or tryptophan, this CDR3 likely reflects a read error. The V and J genes are TRBV12-3 or TRBV12-4 and TRBJ2-3; 8 nucleotides align to TRBD2. The junction had 6 bases not matched to a gene; V was cut back by 1 base and J by 0 bases. This CDR3 contains 17 residues. The CDR3 nucleotides read TGTGCCAGCAGTTTAGGATTAACGGGAGGGAGCACAGATACGCAGTATCTT. Amino acid sequence: CASSLGLTGGSTDTQYL.

The gene calls are TRBV5-4 and TRBJ2-1; weak D call: TRBD2 (5 bases). This CDR3 contains 16 residues. Germline V CDR1 and CDR2: SGHNT, YYREEE (reference sequence). Trimming took off 4 bases at V and 10 bases at J, with 24 bases between the two ends. CDR3 sequence reads: CASSGSGVGGHGEQFF. The CDR3 DNA follows: TGTGCCAGCAGCGGGTCCGGAGTTGGCGGGCACGGAGAGCAGTTCTTC.

V gene TRBV5-4 combines with J gene TRBJ2-5; a possible D gene is TRBD1 (5 bases). The CDR3 is 15 residues long. Per the germline V gene, CDR1 is SGHNT and CDR2 is YYREEE (reference sequence). Trimming left V 1 base short and J 6 bases short, with 16 bases between. Here the CDR3 DNA reads TGTGCCAGCAGCTTGTTTCACAGGCTGGAAAAGACCCAGTACTTC. Protein: CASSLFHRLEKTQYF.

Comment on this clonotype: No DNA is shown, since the ends of the CDR3 on it are uncertain; the CDR3 is the one TCRdb lists. V is TRBV29-1 and J is TRBJ2-5; the table's D call, TRBD2, was not checked against the DNA. Germline V gene data show CDR1 as SQVTM and CDR2 as ANQGSEA. The CDR3 totals 16 residues, both ends included. CDR3 amino acids: CSVAGGNGRGLETQYF.

A note on this clonotype: Since no conserved phenylalanine or tryptophan closes the CDR3, a read error is the likely cause. The chain uses TRBV4-1 and TRBJ2-3; D might be TRBD1 or TRBD2, each matching 6 bases. V shed 5 bases and J shed 2 bases, with 14 bases lying between them. Germline assignment: CDR1 MGHRA and CDR2 YSYEKL. The CDR3 contains 15 residues. CDR3 protein: CASSSPSGATDTQYS. The CDR3 DNA sequence: TGCGCCAGCAGCAGCCCTTCGGGGGCCACAGATACGCAGTATTCT.

The table lists this clonotype with a few counts. The junction departs from germline at one end; a sequencing error may be responsible. This sequence joins TRBV28 and TRBJ1-6; no clear D. This CDR3 comprises 15 residues. CDR1 MDHEN and CDR2 SYDVKM come from the germline V gene. Here the CDR3 reads CASSSGPPNDSPLHF. Here the CDR3 DNA reads TGTGCCAGTAGTTCTGGACCGCCTAATGATTCACCCCTCCACTTT.

This clonotype was recorded only once. At one of its ends the junction is not consistent with the germline gene, which may arise from a read error. The chain couples TRBV5-4 to TRBJ2-1; the D gene is possibly TRBD2 (5 bases). Per the germline V gene, CDR1 is SGHNT and CDR2 is YYREEE (reference sequence). This CDR3 is 14 amino acids long. The CDR3 region is CASRRAGPYNDQFF. In nucleotides, the CDR3 is TGTGCCAGCAGGAGGGCTGGGCCCTACAATGATCAGTTCTTC.

The rearrangement uses TRBV9 and TRBJ1-5; 8 bases line up with TRBD1. Germline-derived CDR1 and CDR2 are SGDLS and YYNGEE. The CDR3 contains 15 residues. The ends lost 4 bases at V and 4 bases at J; junction bases unmatched: 7. CDR3 coding DNA: TGTGCCAGCAGCCAGACAGGGGCGCGGAATCAGCCCCAGCATTTT. Its translation: CASSQTGARNQPQHF.

Comment on this clonotype: A single base separates this from a much larger clone, so it may be a read error. The V gene is TRBV30, the J gene TRBJ2-7, with 8 bases matching TRBD1. The CDR3 runs to 13 residues. Germline V gene sequence: CDR1 GTSNPN, CDR2 SVGIG (reference sequence). In nucleotides, the CDR3 is TGTGCCTGGAGTGTGAGACAGGGGAACGATCAGTACTTC. It specifies CAWSVRQGNDQYF. Together with reference TRBV30 and TRBJ2-7, the CDR3 gives the full variable domain: SQTIHQWPATLVQPVGSPLSLECTVEGTSNPNLYWYRQAAGRGLQLLFYSVGIGQISSEVPQNLSASRPQDRQFILSSKKLLLSDSGFYLCAWSVRQGNDQYFGPGTRLTVT.

This chain uses TRBV6-2 or TRBV6-3 with TRBJ2-1; D is ambiguous. CDR3 length: 17 amino acids. The V end lost 2 bases, the J end lost 11 bases, and 25 bases lay between the germline ends. Germline V gives CDR1 MNHEY, CDR2 SVGEGT. As DNA, the CDR3 is TGTGCCAGCAGTTACAATATACGCGTGAGTTTCCCCACTAAGCAGTTCTTC. Protein: CASSYNIRVSFPTKQFF.

Notes on this clonotype: No conserved phenylalanine or tryptophan is present at the end of the CDR3, so a read error is the likely explanation. This chain links TRBV12-3 or TRBV12-4 with TRBJ2-1, with 7 bases identical to TRBD2. This CDR3 region has 15 residues. The ends lost 11 bases at V and 6 bases at J; junction bases unmatched: 16. CDR3 bases: TGTGCCTGGAGTTTCCCTCAGCGGGACCTCAATGAGCAGTTCCTC. This sequence encodes CAWSFPQRDLNEQFL.

This clonotype has just a few counts. V gene TRBV11-2 combines with J gene TRBJ2-1; D remains ambiguous. CDR3 length equals 15 residues. V lost 0 bases and J lost 8, with 14 bases in between. CDR1 is SGHAT, CDR2 FQNNGV, per germline. The CDR3: CASSLDYGGWHEQFF. CDR3 sequence (DNA): TGTGCCAGCAGCTTAGATTACGGCGGTTGGCATGAGCAGTTCTTC.

This chain uses TRBV11-1 with TRBJ2-1; D call uncertain. This CDR3 region has 15 residues. Trimming took 3 bases from V and 7 from J, leaving 16 bases between them. Germline CDR1 SGHAT, CDR2 FQDESV (reference sequence). In DNA, the CDR3 is TGTGCCAGCAGCTTCGACACCTATACCAGTAATGAGCAGTTCTTC. It is translated as CASSFDTYTSNEQFF.